Shown below are 13 T cell receptor beta chains from a single sample sequenced in a study of shared clonotypes between healthy human individuals. Method: immunoSEQ multiplex PCR; TCRdb's copy keeps in-frame clones and lacks some. The table includes 1 million to 1.3 million clones, around 82% detected once. Sequenced material: memory CD4+ T cells from PBMCs. Subset denoted: CD45RA-negative fraction. These receptors originate from a man aged 18-30 years in good health. Some clones in this sample may be carry-over from other donors' samples.

The rearrangement joins TRBV7-9 to TRBJ2-1; 8 bases agree with TRBD1. The CDR3 length is 16 residues. V was clipped by 6 bases and J by 3 bases; unmatched bases: 10. The V gene's germline CDR1 is SEHNR and CDR2 FQNEAQ (reference sequence). The CDR3 nucleotides are TGTGCCAGCAGGGCTCAGACAGGGGCAGACTACAATGAGCAGTTCTTC. Protein: CASRAQTGADYNEQFF.

The chain links TRBV5-1 to TRBJ1-2; D is unclear. The CDR3 has 15 residues. Germline loops: CDR1 SGHRS, CDR2 YFSETQ. V shed 0 bases and J shed 8 bases, with 17 bases lying between them. CDR3 residues: CASSLDSANGEGYTF. CDR3 nucleotide sequence: TGCGCCAGCAGCTTGGACAGCGCAAATGGGGAAGGCTACACCTTC.

The CDR3 DNA reads as TGCACCAGCAGCCCCGAGGGGAGCACTGAAGCTTTCTTT. Translated: CTSSPEGSTEAFF. This sequence joins TRBV1 and TRBJ1-1. TRBV1 corresponds to a pseudogene. CDR3 length equals 13 residues.

The V gene is TRBV2, the J gene TRBJ1-2, with D possibly TRBD1 on 5 matching bases. The V and J ends lost 3 bases and 5 bases respectively, with 19 bases between them. Looked up from germline, CDR1 is SNHLY and CDR2 is FYNNEI. The CDR3 sequence is 16 residues long. The CDR3 DNA follows: TGTGCCAGCAGTGAGGGGAGCCAGGTTTCAGGGTATGGCTACACCTTC. Its protein product is CASSEGSQVSGYGYTF.

The rearrangement uses TRBV5-6 and TRBJ2-7, with 8 positions matching TRBD1. V gave up 5 bases and J gave up 7 bases; unmatched junction bases: 8. This CDR3 is 13 amino acids long. CDR1 is SGHDT and CDR2 is YYEEEE in the germline V gene. CDR3 region: CASSWSGGEEQYF. As DNA, the CDR3 is TGTGCCAGCAGTTGGTCAGGGGGCGAGGAGCAGTACTTC.

There are a few counts of this clone. This sequence joins TRBV28 and TRBJ2-7, with 7 bases that match TRBD2. V dropped 3 bases and J dropped 6; count of bases not matched to a gene: 11. CDR1 and CDR2 (germline): MDHEN, SYDVKM. This CDR3 has 15 residues. Here the CDR3 DNA reads TGTGCCAGCAGTTTGGGCGGGAGCCGCCACTCCGAGCAGTACTTC. Amino acid sequence: CASSLGGSRHSEQYF.

This clone has just one count. Other DNA sequences of this sample code for an identical CDR3. This chain joins TRBV10-3 and TRBJ1-1; tentative D call: TRBD1 (5 bases). CDR1 ENHRY and CDR2 SYGVKD come from the germline V gene. With 6 bases removed from V and 5 bases from J, the gap between germline ends came to 19 bases. The CDR3 is 15 residues long. The chain's CDR3 is CAIRRDAEASTEAFF. Here the CDR3 DNA reads TGTGCCATCAGGCGGGACGCCGAGGCCTCTACTGAAGCTTTCTTT.

The chain uses TRBV9 and TRBJ2-5, with 10 nucleotides matching TRBD2. Germline V CDR1 and CDR2: SGDLS, YYNGEE. The CDR3 contains 14 residues. V lost 4 bases, J lost 5 bases, and 5 bases stayed unmatched. DNA for the CDR3: TGTGCCAGCAGCCAAGGGACTAGCGTTGAGACCCAGTACTTC. It is translated as CASSQGTSVETQYF.

J is TRBJ1-4 and V is TRBV2, with no clear D. This CDR3 has 12 residues. CDR1 SNHLY and CDR2 FYNNEI come from the germline V gene. V lost 4 bases and J 8 bases, leaving 8 bases between the germline ends. The DNA for the CDR3 is TGTGCCAGCAGTGGCCTCCCGGAAAAACTGTTTTTT. Protein product: CASSGLPEKLFF.

V is TRBV28 and J is TRBJ1-2; D is perhaps TRBD1 (5 bases). The CDR3 sequence is 15 residues long. Germline V gene sequence: CDR1 MDHEN, CDR2 SYDVKM. Trimming left V 6 bases short and J 8 bases short, with 22 bases between. The CDR3 sequence: CASSTAPGSQGGYTF. The CDR3 nucleotides are TGTGCCAGCAGCACCGCCCCGGGCTCTCAGGGAGGCTACACCTTC.

The V gene is TRBV5-1, the J gene TRBJ2-7; 8 nucleotides match TRBD2. Germline-derived CDR1 and CDR2 are SGHRS and YFSETQ. The CDR3 covers 15 residues. Trimming removed 0 bases from V and 6 bases from J; junction bases left unmatched: 8. The CDR3 here is CASSLGAGAYGEQYF. The CDR3 DNA follows: TGCGCCAGCAGCTTGGGAGCGGGAGCCTACGGCGAGCAGTACTTC.

The V gene is TRBV28, the J gene TRBJ1-5, with 9 bases fitting TRBD1. Looked up from germline, CDR1 is MDHEN and CDR2 is SYDVKM. This CDR3 spans 14 amino acids. With V trimmed by 6 bases and J by 5 bases, 5 bases remained unmatched. The chain's CDR3 is CASRGTGRHQPQHF. The CDR3, as DNA: TGTGCCAGCAGGGGGACAGGGAGACATCAGCCCCAGCATTTT. The full variable domain, with the rest looked up from reference TRBV28 and TRBJ1-5, is DVKVTQSSRYLVKRTGEKVFLECVQDMDHENMFWYRQDPGLGLRLIYFSYDVKMKEKGDIPEGYSVSREKKERFSLILESASTNQTSMYLCASRGTGRHQPQHFGDGTRLSIL.

The chain carries TRBV5-1 and TRBJ2-5, with D unclear. The CDR3 is 13 residues long. V was cut by 3 bases and J by 0 bases, with 6 bases left in between. Looked up from germline, CDR1 is SGHRS and CDR2 is YFSETQ. The CDR3 protein is CASSSGDQETQYF. The CDR3 nucleotides read TGCGCCAGCAGCTCCGGAGACCAAGAGACCCAGTACTTC.